This TCR beta chain appears in the sequencing data of a study of blood T cell repertoires in COVID-19. For the study at large: COVID-19 samples from acute and convalescent phases originated in the United States, Italy and Spain.

Seattle enrolled patients during active infection and tracked them longitudinally. In the study's own analysis: Estimated nucleated cell counts came from reference gene primer amplification. Assay: immunoSEQ multiplex PCR; the TCRdb copy retains only in-frame clones and omits some. That table is the source of V, J and clone size, and D and trimming were worked out from the DNA. The sample has about 90,000 clones, about 89% seen once. V was clipped by 6 bases and J by 1 base, with 9 bases between them. The length of the CDR3 is 13 residues. The germline CDR1 and CDR2 sequences are SNHLY and FYNNEI. The genes are TRBV2 and TRBJ1-2; D unresolved. The sequenced material came from peripheral blood. The TCR sequence derives from a man in his fifties or sixties with COVID-19, enrolled during active disease. Here the CDR3 reads CASSPGINYGYTF. The CDR3 coding sequence is TGTGCCAGCAGCCCAGGTATTAACTATGGCTACACCTTC.